This T cell receptor beta chain is drawn from a study of low-dose radiotherapy and immunotherapy resistance in tumors. At the level of the study: Patients of Cohort 1 had 0.5 Gy fractions every 2 weeks, which summed to 6.5 Gy. Patients were treated with intravenous nivolumab at 240 mg every two weeks and were also dosed with ipilimumab at 1 mg/kg every six weeks.

Described time point: after trial treatment. The treatment denotes: LDRT plus nivolumab, ipilimumab, low-dose cyclophosphamide and aspirin (RACIN trial). Donors received nivolumab, ipilimumab, aspirin, low-dose cyclophosphamide and low-dose radiotherapy. About this clonotype: An end of the junction does not agree with germline; a read error may underlie this.

The CDR3 is 12 residues long. Germline V gene data show CDR1 as SGHAT and CDR2 as FQNNGV. TRAV- and TRBV-specific primers primed first-strand cDNA, covering alpha and beta chains. TCR amplification ran 20 PCR cycles using constant-region and V-primer adapter primers. In vitro transcription amplified isolated mRNA. MiXCR was run by TCRdb on the reads, yielding one entry per CDR3 protein. Of 100,000 or so distinct CDR3 sequences listed, about a fifth are singletons. The sequence was obtained from a male donor with prostate cancer. Sequencing used PBMCs, obtained after low-dose radiotherapy plus immunotherapy. This sequence joins TRBV11-2 and TRBJ2-2; D gene unclear. In DNA, the CDR3 is TGTGCCACCAGCTTGCTTACCGGGGAGCTGTTTTTT. Translation gives CATSLLTGELFF.